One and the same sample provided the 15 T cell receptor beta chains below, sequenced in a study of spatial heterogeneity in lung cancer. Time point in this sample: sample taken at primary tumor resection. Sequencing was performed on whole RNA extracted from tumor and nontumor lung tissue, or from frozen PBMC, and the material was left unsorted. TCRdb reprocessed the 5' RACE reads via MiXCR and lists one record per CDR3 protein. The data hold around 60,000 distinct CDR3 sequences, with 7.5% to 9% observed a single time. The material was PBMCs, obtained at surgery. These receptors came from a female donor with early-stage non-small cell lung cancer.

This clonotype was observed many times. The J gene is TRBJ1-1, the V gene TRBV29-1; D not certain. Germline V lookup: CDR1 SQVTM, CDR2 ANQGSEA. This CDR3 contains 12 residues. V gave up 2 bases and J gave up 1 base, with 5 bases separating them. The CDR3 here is CSVERSNTEAFF. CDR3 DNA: TGCAGCGTTGAACGCTCGAACACTGAAGCTTTCTTT.

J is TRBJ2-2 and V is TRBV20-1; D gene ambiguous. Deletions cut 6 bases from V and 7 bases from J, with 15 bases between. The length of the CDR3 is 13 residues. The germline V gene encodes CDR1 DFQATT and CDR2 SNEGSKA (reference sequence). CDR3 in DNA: TGCAGTGCCCCCCCAAGAGGTCACGGGGAGCTGTTTTTT. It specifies CSAPPRGHGELFF.

CDR3 in amino acids: CASSLSPTATNEKLFF. For the CDR3, the DNA is TGCGCCAGCAGCTTGTCACCCACAGCAACTAATGAAAAACTGTTTTTT. The chain uses TRBV5-1 and TRBJ1-4; D is ambiguous. In germline, CDR1 is SGHRS, CDR2 YFSETQ. V lost 1 base to trimming and J lost 0 bases, with 10 bases between them. This CDR3 region has 16 residues.

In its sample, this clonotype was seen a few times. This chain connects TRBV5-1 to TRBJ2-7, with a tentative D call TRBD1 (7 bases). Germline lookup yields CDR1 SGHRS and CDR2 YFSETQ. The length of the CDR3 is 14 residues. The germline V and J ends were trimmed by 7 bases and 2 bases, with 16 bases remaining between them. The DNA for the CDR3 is TGCGCCAGCCGTACTGCAGGGGGGACCTACGAGCAGTACTTC. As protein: CASRTAGGTYEQYF.

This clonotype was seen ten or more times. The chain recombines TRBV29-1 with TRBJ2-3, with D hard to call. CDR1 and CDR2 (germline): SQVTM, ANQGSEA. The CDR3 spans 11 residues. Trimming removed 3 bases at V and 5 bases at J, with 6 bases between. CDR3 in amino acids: CSVDNRDTQYF. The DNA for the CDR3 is TGCAGCGTTGACAATCGAGATACGCAGTATTTT.

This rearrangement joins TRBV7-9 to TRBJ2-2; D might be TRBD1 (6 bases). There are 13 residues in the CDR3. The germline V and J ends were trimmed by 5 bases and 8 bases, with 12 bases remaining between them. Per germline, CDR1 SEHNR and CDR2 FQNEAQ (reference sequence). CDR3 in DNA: TGTGCCAGCAGCCGCACAGGGTCGGGGGAGCTGTTTTTT. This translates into CASSRTGSGELFF.

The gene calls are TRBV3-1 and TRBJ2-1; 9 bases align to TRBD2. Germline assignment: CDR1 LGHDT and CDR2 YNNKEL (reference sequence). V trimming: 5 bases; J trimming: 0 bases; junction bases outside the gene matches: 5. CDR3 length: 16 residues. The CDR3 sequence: CASSGYSGSSYNEQFF. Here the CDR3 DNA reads TGTGCCAGCAGCGGTTATAGCGGGAGCTCCTACAATGAGCAGTTCTTC.

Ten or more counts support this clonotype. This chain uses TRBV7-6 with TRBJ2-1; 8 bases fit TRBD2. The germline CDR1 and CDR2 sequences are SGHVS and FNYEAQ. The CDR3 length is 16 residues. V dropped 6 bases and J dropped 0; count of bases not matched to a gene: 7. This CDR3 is CASRRSGKGSYNEQFF. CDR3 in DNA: TGTGCCAGCAGACGTAGCGGGAAGGGCTCCTACAATGAGCAGTTCTTC.

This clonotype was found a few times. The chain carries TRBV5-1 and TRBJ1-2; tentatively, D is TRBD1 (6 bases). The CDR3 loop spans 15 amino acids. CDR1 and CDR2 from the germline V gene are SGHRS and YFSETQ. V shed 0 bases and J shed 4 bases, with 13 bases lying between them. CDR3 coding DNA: TGCGCCAGCAGCTTGGATGGAGGGGGTTCCTATGGCTACACCTTC. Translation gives CASSLDGGGSYGYTF.

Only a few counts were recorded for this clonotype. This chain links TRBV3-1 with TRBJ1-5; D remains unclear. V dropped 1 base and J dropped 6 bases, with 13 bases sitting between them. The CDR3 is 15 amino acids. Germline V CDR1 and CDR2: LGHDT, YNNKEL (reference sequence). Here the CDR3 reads CASSQGQRVGQPQHF. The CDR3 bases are TGTGCCAGCAGCCAAGGGCAAAGGGTAGGTCAGCCCCAGCATTTT.

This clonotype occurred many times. Here the CDR3 reads CASSRDRGGETQYF. The CDR3 nucleotides are TGTGCCAGCAGCCGGGACAGGGGAGGAGAGACCCAGTACTTC. The chain combines TRBV7-8 with TRBJ2-5; 10 bases map to TRBD1. J was trimmed by 4 bases and V by 5 bases; bases with no gene match: 4. The CDR3 is made up of 14 amino acids. Germline V gene data show CDR1 as SGHVS and CDR2 as FQNEAQ.

This CDR3 reads CASSPGTVETQYF. In DNA form, the CDR3 reads TGTGCCAGCAGCCCAGGGACGGTGGAGACCCAGTACTTC. The rearrangement links TRBV7-7 to TRBJ2-5; TRBD1 or TRBD2 may be the D gene (5 bases each). Germline V CDR1 and CDR2: SSHAT, FNYEAQ (reference sequence). The CDR3 runs 13 residues. V was cut by 5 bases and J by 5 bases, with 12 bases left in between.

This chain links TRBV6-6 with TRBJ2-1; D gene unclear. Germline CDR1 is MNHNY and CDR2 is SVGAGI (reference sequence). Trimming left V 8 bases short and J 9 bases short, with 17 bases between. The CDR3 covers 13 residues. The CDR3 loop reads CASAATMVTEQFF. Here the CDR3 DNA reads TGTGCCAGCGCGGCTACTATGGTCACTGAGCAGTTCTTC.

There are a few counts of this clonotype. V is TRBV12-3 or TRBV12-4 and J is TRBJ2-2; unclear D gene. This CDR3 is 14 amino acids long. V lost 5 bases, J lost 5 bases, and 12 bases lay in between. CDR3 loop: CASSGTLGTGELFF. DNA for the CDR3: TGTGCCAGCAGTGGCACGCTGGGAACCGGGGAGCTGTTTTTT.

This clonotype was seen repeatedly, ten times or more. CDR3 protein: CASSLDPGEANEQFF. For the CDR3, the DNA is TGTGCCAGCAGCTTGGACCCGGGAGAGGCCAATGAGCAGTTCTTC. This sequence joins TRBV5-4 and TRBJ2-1; D is perhaps TRBD2 (6 bases). V gave up 0 bases and J gave up 6 bases, with 13 bases separating them. The CDR3 spans 15 residues. The germline V gene has CDR1 SGHNT and CDR2 YYREEE (reference sequence).